This TCR beta chain was identified during a study of cytomegalovirus exposure and HLA in healthy donors. Study-level findings and limits: Rare TCR sequences predominated, though certain public TCRs were found in many donors. Reports described diagnosis of cytomegalovirus status by the classifier as highly specific and sensitive.

As regards this clone: The antigen remains undetermined. In the same sample, other DNA sequences code for this CDR3.

The study ran its PCR with 60 Vbeta and 13 Jbeta primers. Libraries were prepared by immunoSEQ multiplex PCR; TCRdb keeps only in-frame clonotypes and omits some of them. The table lists 120,000 or so clones, about four fifths of them singletons, with roughly 4% in the top ten. Germline V CDR1 and CDR2: MNHEY, SVGAGI. Trimming removed 2 bases from V and 1 base from J, with 5 bases in between. The CDR3 runs 13 residues. The source material was PBMCs. The V and J genes are TRBV6-5 and TRBJ1-1; D call uncertain. This TCR derives from a woman between 40 and 55 years old in good health and CMV-seropositive. The CDR3 DNA sequence: TGTGCCAGCAGTTACACGCGGAACACTGAAGCTTTCTTT. Translation: CASSYTRNTEAFF.